These T cell receptor beta chains were read from a single sample in a study of T cell responses to AZD1222 COVID-19 vaccine. Assay used: immunoSEQ multiplex PCR; TCRdb lists only in-frame clones, some missing. The table records over 50,000 clones, around 80% of them present only once. This sample comprised peripheral blood, obtained 28 days after the second AZD1222 dose. The receptors were gathered from an adult who received the AZD1222 COVID-19 vaccine. Both conserved end residues are part of each CDR3. D genes are given only for firm matches. Rows may omit the clone size; those that give it use once, few, many or a size class.

d_gene | j_gene | v_gene | abundance | len | CDR3aa | CDR3nt
- | TRBJ1-1 | TRBV7-3 | - | 13 | CASGISENTEAFF | TGTGCCAGCGGAATTTCGGAGAACACTGAAGCTTTCTTT
- | TRBJ2-5 | TRBV11-2 | - | 15 | CASSPDVGVEETQYF | TGTGCCAGCAGCCCAGACGTCGGGGTTGAGGAGACCCAGTACTTC
- | TRBJ1-3 | TRBV6-5 | - | 14 | CASIGTYSGNTIYF | TGTGCCAGCATAGGGACATACTCTGGAAACACCATATATTTT
- | TRBJ2-7 | TRBV5-5 | - | 15 | CASSLVPGGAYEQYF | TGTGCCAGCAGCTTGGTTCCAGGAGGGGCCTACGAGCAGTACTTC
- | TRBJ2-5 | TRBV7-8 | - | 14 | CASSRDSLQETQYF | TGTGCCAGCAGCCGAGACAGCCTACAGGAGACCCAGTACTTC
TRBD1 | TRBJ2-4 | TRBV19 | - | 17 | CASSIWSGQGSKNIQYF | TGTGCCAGTAGTATTTGGTCGGGACAGGGATCCAAAAACATTCAGTACTTC
- | TRBJ1-2 | TRBV5-4 | - | 16 | CASSPAGETVLRGYTF | TGTGCCAGCAGCCCCGCGGGGGAAACGGTACTGCGGGGCTACACCTTC
- | TRBJ1-5 | TRBV6-1 | - | 15 | CASSLGRSSNQPQHF | TGTGCCAGCAGTTTGGGACGGAGTAGCAATCAGCCCCAGCATTTT
TRBD1 | TRBJ2-7 | TRBV7-8 | once | 15 | CASSLSETGIYEQYF | TGTGCCAGCAGCTTAAGCGAGACAGGGATCTACGAGCAGTACTTC
TRBD2 | TRBJ2-1 | TRBV5-1 | - | 19 | CASSLNRKPSGSSYNEQFF | TGCGCCAGCAGCTTGAACCGGAAACCTAGCGGGAGCTCCTACAATGAGCAGTTCTTC
- | TRBJ2-7 | TRBV5-6 | few | 14 | CASSWRTRSYEQYF | TGTGCCAGCAGCTGGCGGACGAGGAGCTACGAGCAGTACTTC
TRBD1 | TRBJ2-2 | TRBV7-2 | - | 15 | CASSGIRQGTGELFF | TGTGCCAGCAGCGGAATCAGACAGGGCACCGGGGAGCTGTTTTTT
- | TRBJ2-3 | TRBV29-1 | - | 12 | CSVGGGQDTQYF | TGCAGCGTTGGTGGGGGGCAAGATACGCAGTATTTT
TRBD1 | TRBJ1-1 | TRBV28 | - | 13 | CASATGGYTEAFF | TGTGCCAGCGCGACAGGGGGCTACACTGAAGCTTTCTTT
TRBD2 | TRBJ2-5 | TRBV5-5 | once | 15 | CASSSLAGHQETQYF | TGTGCCAGCAGCTCGTTAGCGGGTCACCAAGAGACCCAGTACTTC
TRBD1 | TRBJ2-7 | TRBV7-2 | - | 16 | CASSLGLDRAGREQYF | TGTGCCAGCAGCTTAGGATTGGACAGGGCAGGACGCGAGCAGTACTTC
- | TRBJ1-1 | TRBV5-4 | few | 12 | CASSLGGGWAFF | TGTGCCAGCAGCCTAGGGGGGGGATGGGCTTTCTTT
TRBD1 | TRBJ2-5 | TRBV27 | once | 16 | CASSLMASGGVGTQYF | TGTGCCAGCAGCTTGATGGCATCAGGGGGCGTAGGGACCCAGTACTTC
- | TRBJ2-3 | TRBV15 | - | 15 | CATSKRETETDTQYF | TGTGCCACCAGCAAACGGGAGACGGAGACAGATACGCAGTATTTT
- | TRBJ1-5 | TRBV12-3/TRBV12-4 | - | 13 | CASTRTGDQPQHF | TGTGCCAGCACTCGGACGGGAGATCAGCCCCAGCATTTT
TRBD2 | TRBJ2-7 | TRBV19 | few | 15 | CASSIGGTSAYEQYF | TGTGCCAGTAGTATAGGGGGGACTAGTGCCTACGAGCAGTACTTC
TRBD1 | TRBJ1-6 | TRBV5-1 | - | 14 | CASSFGQGGSPLHF | TGCGCCAGCAGCTTTGGACAGGGGGGTTCACCCCTCCACTTT
TRBD1 | TRBJ1-1 | TRBV6-2/TRBV6-3 | few | 15 | CASSDTAIGTDEAFF | TGTGCCAGCAGTGACACCGCGATCGGGACAGATGAAGCTTTCTTT
- | TRBJ1-1 | TRBV2 | - | 13 | CASSDTANTEAFF | TGTGCCAGCAGTGACACAGCGAACACTGAAGCTTTCTTT